Below are 2 T cell receptor beta chains sequenced from a single sample in a study of T cell repertoires in cytomegalovirus infection. TCRdb reanalysed the reads using MiXCR and keeps one entry per CDR3 protein. Of nearly 450,000 distinct CDR3 sequences listed, around 32% were seen once; the top ten hold 12% to 15%. Sequences were obtained from PBMCs. The receptors shown here come from a human donor in good health (CMV status not recorded). Some clones in this sample may be carry-over from other donors' samples.

The rearrangement joins TRBV18 to TRBJ2-5; tentatively, D is TRBD2 (6 bases). Per the germline V gene, CDR1 is KGHSH and CDR2 is LQKENI. V was shortened by 3 bases and J by 2 bases, with 13 bases between the two germline ends. This CDR3 contains 15 residues. CDR3 bases: TGTGCCAGCTCACCCCCACGTGGAGGGCAAGAGACCCAGTACTTC. Encoded protein: CASSPPRGGQETQYF.

This clonotype was seen a handful of times. The chain carries TRBV27 and TRBJ2-7, with D maybe TRBD1 (5 bases). Deletions cut 3 bases from V and 4 bases from J, with 10 bases between. In germline, CDR1 is MNHEY, CDR2 SMNVEV (reference sequence). The CDR3 loop spans 13 amino acids. CDR3 loop: CASSFRERYEQYF. CDR3 DNA: TGTGCCAGCAGTTTCAGGGAAAGATACGAGCAGTACTTC.